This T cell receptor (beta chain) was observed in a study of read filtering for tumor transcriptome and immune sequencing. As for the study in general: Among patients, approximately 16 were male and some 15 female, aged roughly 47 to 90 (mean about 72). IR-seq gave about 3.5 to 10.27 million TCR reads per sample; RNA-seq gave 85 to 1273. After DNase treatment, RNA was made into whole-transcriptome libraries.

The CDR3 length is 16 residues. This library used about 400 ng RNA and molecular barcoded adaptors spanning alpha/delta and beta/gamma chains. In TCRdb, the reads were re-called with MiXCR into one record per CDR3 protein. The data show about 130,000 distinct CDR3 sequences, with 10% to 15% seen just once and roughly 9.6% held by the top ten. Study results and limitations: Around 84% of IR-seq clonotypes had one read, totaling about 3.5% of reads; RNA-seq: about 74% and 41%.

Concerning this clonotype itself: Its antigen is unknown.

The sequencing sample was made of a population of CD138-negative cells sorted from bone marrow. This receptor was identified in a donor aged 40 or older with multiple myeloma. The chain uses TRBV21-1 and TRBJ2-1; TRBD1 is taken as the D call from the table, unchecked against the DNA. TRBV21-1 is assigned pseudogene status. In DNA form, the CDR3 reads TGTGCCAGCAGGGGCGGCGGGGGATCGTATAACAATGAGCAGTTCTTC. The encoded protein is CASRGGGGSYNNEQFF.